This TCR beta chain is drawn from a study of blood T cell repertoires in COVID-19. Background on the study: Acute and convalescent COVID-19 specimens originated in the United States, Italy and Spain. Nucleic acid was either cDNA or gDNA, and it came from T cells, B-cell-depleted T cells, or PBMCs.

Per the study methods: Using reference gene primer amplification, nucleated cell counts were estimated. Profiling relied on immunoSEQ multiplex PCR, and the TCRdb table lists in-frame clones only, not all of them. The D gene and trimming were derived from the DNA, and the V and J assignments and clone size from that table. Of around 240,000 clones listed, 65% to 90% are singletons. Input material: peripheral blood. This TCR derives from a woman in her 40s who had recovered from COVID-19.

CDR3: CASSLPTQFPDTQYF. The CDR3 nucleotides read TGTGCCAGCAGCTTACCAACACAGTTTCCAGATACGCAGTATTTT. The V call is TRBV11-3, the J call TRBJ2-3; D is unresolved. Per germline, CDR1 SGHNT and CDR2 YENEEA. V was clipped by 2 bases and J by 4 bases, with 13 bases between them. The CDR3 contains 15 residues. Variable domain in full (rest from reference TRBV11-3 and TRBJ2-3): EAGVVQSPRYKIIEKKQPVAFWCNPISGHNTLYWYLQNLGQGPELLIRYENEEAVDDSQLPKDRFSAERLKGVDSTLKIQPAELGDSAVYLCASSLPTQFPDTQYFGPGTRLTVL.